The sequence of this TCR beta chain was determined in a study of blood T cell repertoires in COVID-19. Background on the study: Samples taken during acute and convalescent COVID-19 were collected in the United States, Italy and Spain. Sample material is recorded as cDNA or gDNA derived from T cells, B-cell-depleted T cells, or PBMCs.

In the source study's methods: It was from reference gene primer amplification that nucleated cell counts were estimated. TCRdb's copy holds only in-frame clones and misses some; the assay was immunoSEQ multiplex PCR. The V and J calls and the clone size are those of that table, but D and trimming were determined from the DNA. The data hold approximately 98,000 clones, with roughly 85% observed a single time. CDR1 and CDR2 (germline): SGHRS, YFSETQ. There are 15 residues in the CDR3. Trimming removed 6 bases from V and 5 bases from J; junction bases left unmatched: 7. This sequence joins TRBV5-1 and TRBJ2-1; 11 nucleotides align to TRBD2. Specimen: peripheral blood. This TCR was sampled from a human donor in a cohort sampled during active COVID-19. CDR3 sequence: CASTTGLAGNNEQFF. CDR3 coding DNA: TGCGCCAGCACCACTGGACTAGCGGGTAACAATGAGCAGTTCTTC.